The 18 T cell receptor beta chains given below trace back to one sample, sequenced in a study of CD8+ T cells in alopecia areata. Sequencing relied on a cDNA template that was reverse transcribed from extracted RNA. The assay was immunoSEQ multiplex PCR, and TCRdb's table has in-frame clones only and misses some. The repertoire holds 95,000 to 110,000 clones, with approximately 84% as singletons. Regarding treatment: oral pan-JAK inhibitor, 5-10 mg twice daily. The sample here was CD8+ T cells sorted from blood, taken at roughly week 30, from a patient treated with tofacitinib. The receptors originated from a human donor with alopecia areata.

This sequence joins TRBV7-9 and TRBJ2-1, with D maybe TRBD2 (5 bases). Per the germline V gene, CDR1 is SEHNR and CDR2 is FQNEAQ (reference sequence). CDR3 size: 14 residues. V was shortened by 6 bases and J by 8 bases, with 17 bases between the two germline ends. CDR3 sequence reads: CASRDGVALDEQFF. CDR3 DNA: TGTGCCAGCAGAGACGGCGTAGCGTTGGATGAGCAGTTCTTC.

V and J are TRBV6-5 and TRBJ2-7, with D unresolved. The germline V gene has CDR1 MNHEY and CDR2 SVGAGI. The CDR3 extends over 13 amino acids. Trimming took 8 bases from V and 2 from J, leaving 13 bases between them. CDR3 in amino acids: CASGPFSPYEQYF. In nucleotides, the CDR3 is TGTGCCAGCGGACCATTCAGCCCCTACGAGCAGTACTTC.

The chain carries TRBV14 and TRBJ2-7; a weak D match, TRBD1 (5 bases). This CDR3 region has 13 residues. Germline CDR1 is SGHDN and CDR2 is FVKESK. Trimming took 2 bases from V and 2 from J, leaving 7 bases between them. CDR3 nucleotide sequence: TGTGCCAGCAGCCAACTCAGGGCCTACGAGCAGTACTTC. This codes for CASSQLRAYEQYF.

The chain has TRBV7-9 and TRBJ2-1, with 9 bases aligning to TRBD2. Germline values: CDR1 SEHNR, CDR2 FQNEAQ (reference sequence). The CDR3 extends over 14 amino acids. Losses at the gene ends were 4 bases for V and 4 bases for J; bases not matched to a gene: 2. In DNA, the CDR3 is TGTGCCAGCAGCTCCCTAGCGGGATACAATGAGCAGTTCTTC. The encoded protein is CASSSLAGYNEQFF.

The V gene is TRBV4-2, the J gene TRBJ2-3; 10 bases line up with TRBD2. Germline loops: CDR1 LGHNA, CDR2 YNFKEQ. The CDR3 extends over 18 amino acids. The J segment lost 2 bases and the V segment lost 0 bases, leaving 8 bases of the junction unmatched. The chain's CDR3 is CASSQDLRSGGVTDTQYF. CDR3 nucleotide sequence: TGTGCCAGCAGCCAAGATCTGAGGAGCGGGGGGGTCACAGATACGCAGTATTTT.

The J gene is TRBJ2-7, the V gene TRBV7-6; weak D call: TRBD2 (6 bases). With 5 bases removed from V and 4 bases from J, the gap between germline ends came to 9 bases. The CDR3 length is 12 residues. CDR1 is SGHVS, CDR2 FNYEAQ, per germline. CDR3 DNA sequence: TGTGCCAGCAGCCTTAGCGGATACGAGCAGTACTTC. Protein sequence: CASSLSGYEQYF.

This rearrangement joins TRBV9 to TRBJ2-1; 8 positions match TRBD2. Looked up from germline, CDR1 is SGDLS and CDR2 is YYNGEE. J gave up 4 bases and V 4 bases, and 10 bases lay outside the gene matches. There are 16 residues in the CDR3. As DNA, the CDR3 is TGTGCCAGCAGCCCCCCAAGAGCGGGGGATTACAATGAGCAGTTCTTC. Its protein product is CASSPPRAGDYNEQFF.

The chain combines TRBV29-1 with TRBJ2-1; tentative D call: TRBD1 (6 bases). Germline-derived CDR1 and CDR2 are SQVTM and ANQGSEA. The CDR3 covers 12 residues. The V and J ends lost 2 bases and 6 bases respectively, with 8 bases between them. The DNA for the CDR3 is TGCAGCGTTGAAAGGACAGCCAATGAGCAGTTCTTC. It specifies CSVERTANEQFF.

The rearrangement links TRBV7-9 to TRBJ2-1; D call uncertain. In germline, CDR1 is SEHNR, CDR2 FQNEAQ (reference sequence). Between the trimmed V and J ends, which lost 1 base and 6 bases, there was a span of 7 bases. There are 13 residues in the CDR3. CDR3 bases: TGTGCCAGCAGCTTAGGATCCCCCAATGAGCAGTTCTTC. It encodes CASSLGSPNEQFF. Looking up the rest from reference TRBV7-9 and TRBJ2-1 gives the full variable domain: DTGVSQNPRHKITKRGQNVTFRCDPISEHNRLYWYRQTLGQGPEFLTYFQNEAQLEKSRLLSDRFSAERPKGSFSTLEIQRTEQGDSAMYLCASSLGSPNEQFFGPGTRLTVL.

J is TRBJ2-3 and V is TRBV7-3; D is unclear. The V gene lost 1 base and the J gene lost 6 bases, with 17 bases spanning the gap. The CDR3 is 16 amino acids. Per germline, CDR1 SGHTA and CDR2 FQGTGA. CDR3 loop: CASSLNDGAVADTQYF. The DNA of the CDR3 is TGTGCCAGCAGCTTAAACGACGGTGCCGTAGCCGATACGCAGTATTTT.

The chain couples TRBV27 to TRBJ2-2, with D tentatively TRBD1 (5 bases). Germline CDR1 and CDR2: MNHEY and SMNVEV (reference sequence). The CDR3 spans 14 residues. V was trimmed by 2 bases and J by 3 bases, leaving 7 bases between them. The CDR3 DNA follows: TGTGCCAGCAGTTTAGGACAATACACCGGGGAGCTGTTTTTT. Its protein product is CASSLGQYTGELFF.

The V call is TRBV27, the J call TRBJ2-7; D gene uncertain. The CDR3 runs 13 residues. Germline V gene data show CDR1 as MNHEY and CDR2 as SMNVEV (reference sequence). The V and J ends lost 5 bases and 0 bases respectively, with 8 bases between them. The CDR3 loop reads CASSHSSSYEQYF. The CDR3 nucleotides read TGTGCCAGCAGTCACTCGAGCTCCTACGAGCAGTACTTC.

This chain links TRBV5-1 with TRBJ1-2, with 7 nucleotides matching TRBD1. The CDR3 covers 19 residues. With 0 bases clipped from V and 4 bases from J, the junction kept 18 bases outside the gene matches. Germline CDR1 is SGHRS and CDR2 is YFSETQ. The CDR3 reads CASSLGNTGTADSGYGYTF. DNA of the CDR3: TGCGCCAGCAGCTTGGGGAATACCGGGACAGCCGATTCGGGCTATGGCTACACCTTC.

The chain combines TRBV7-6 with TRBJ1-5; TRBD1 aligns across 10 bases. The CDR3 length is 18 residues. Germline loops: CDR1 SGHVS, CDR2 FNYEAQ. Trimming took 5 bases from V and 0 from J; bases not matched to a gene: 10. DNA for the CDR3: TGTGCCAGCAGCCAAAGCGCGGGACAGGGGTATAGCAATCAGCCCCAGCATTTT. Translated, it gives CASSQSAGQGYSNQPQHF.

The chain combines TRBV29-1 with TRBJ2-3, with 8 nucleotides matching TRBD2. V was clipped by 4 bases and J by 1 base; unmatched bases: 7. Germline V gene sequence: CDR1 SQVTM, CDR2 ANQGSEA. The CDR3 has 15 amino acids. The CDR3 DNA is TGCAGCGTTGGGAAACTAGCGGACGGCACAGATACGCAGTATTTT. Encoded protein: CSVGKLADGTDTQYF.

The chain has TRBV5-1 and TRBJ2-7; TRBD2 matches at 9 bases. This CDR3 is built from 16 residues. V lost 0 bases and J lost 2; bases outside the gene matches: 6. The germline V gene encodes CDR1 SGHRS and CDR2 YFSETQ. CDR3: CASSLAGAGGPYEQYF. The CDR3 region has the DNA TGCGCCAGCAGCTTGGCCGGGGCGGGAGGGCCCTACGAGCAGTACTTC.

The chain has TRBV4-1 and TRBJ1-1, with a tentative D call TRBD1 (5 bases). The germline V gene encodes CDR1 MGHRA and CDR2 YSYEKL. Between the trimmed V and J ends, which lost 3 bases and 2 bases, there was a span of 13 bases. The CDR3 runs to 15 residues. The CDR3 DNA reads TGCGCCAGCAGCCACGGACAACGCCTAAACACTGAAGCTTTCTTT. It codes for CASSHGQRLNTEAFF.

The chain combines TRBV30 with TRBJ2-1, with D perhaps matching TRBD1 or TRBD2 (6 bases each). The CDR3 has 14 residues. Germline V gives CDR1 GTSNPN, CDR2 SVGIG (reference sequence). The ends were cut back, 8 bases at V and 2 bases at J, with 16 bases in the middle. The CDR3 DNA sequence: TGTGCCCTCTACACCGGGGGCGCCTACAATGAGCAGTTCTTC. Amino acid sequence: CALYTGGAYNEQFF.